This TCR beta chain was recorded in a study of cytomegalovirus exposure and HLA in healthy donors. Regarding the study as a whole: The study listed some 160 cytomegalovirus-associated TCR beta chains. It was shown in a later analysis that HLA-associated TCR beta chains were more clonally expanded than other, equally common chains.

The CDR3 is 14 residues long. CDR1 and CDR2 (germline): MDHEN, SYDVKM. Trimming removed 8 bases from V and 3 bases from J, with 14 bases in between. A word on this clone: Antigen: not known.

Both 60 Vbeta primers and 13 Jbeta primers went into the PCR. The authors' processing: There were around 80 million unique TCR beta chains by a later count, and some 11 million of them were shared. TCRdb's table, derived via immunoSEQ multiplex PCR, lists solely in-frame clones and lacks some. V, J and clone size derive from that table, while D and trimming were established from the DNA sequence. The sample comprises under 200,000 clones, approximately 81% of which are singletons, and around 2% rests with the top ten. The chain joins TRBV28 to TRBJ2-1; D possibly corresponds to TRBD1 (5 bases). Sequencing input: PBMCs. This TCR was sampled from a woman under 30 in good health and CMV-seropositive. DNA for the CDR3: TGTGCCAGCCAGGTGGGGCTTTTCTACAATGAGCAGTTCTTC. It encodes CASQVGLFYNEQFF. Full variable domain (rest looked up from reference TRBV28 and TRBJ2-1): DVKVTQSSRYLVKRTGEKVFLECVQDMDHENMFWYRQDPGLGLRLIYFSYDVKMKEKGDIPEGYSVSREKKERFSLILESASTNQTSMYLCASQVGLFYNEQFFGPGTRLTVL.